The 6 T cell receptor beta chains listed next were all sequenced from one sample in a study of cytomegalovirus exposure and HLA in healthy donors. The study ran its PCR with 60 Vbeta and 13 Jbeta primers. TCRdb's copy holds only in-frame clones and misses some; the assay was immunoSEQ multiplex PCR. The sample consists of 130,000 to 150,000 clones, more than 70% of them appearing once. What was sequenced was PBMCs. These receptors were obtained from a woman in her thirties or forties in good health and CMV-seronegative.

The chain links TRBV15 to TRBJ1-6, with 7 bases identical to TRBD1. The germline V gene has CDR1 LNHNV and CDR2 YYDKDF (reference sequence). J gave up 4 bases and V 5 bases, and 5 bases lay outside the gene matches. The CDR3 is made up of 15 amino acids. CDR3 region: CATSQPGQYNSPLHF. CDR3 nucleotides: TGTGCCACCAGCCAACCGGGACAGTATAATTCACCCCTCCACTTT.

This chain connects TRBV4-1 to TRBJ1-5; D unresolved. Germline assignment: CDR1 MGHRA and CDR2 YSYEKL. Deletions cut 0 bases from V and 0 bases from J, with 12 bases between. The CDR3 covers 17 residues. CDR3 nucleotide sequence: TGCGCCAGCAGCCAAGATTGGGTCCAGGCTAGCAATCAGCCCCAGCATTTT. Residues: CASSQDWVQASNQPQHF.

The CDR3 loop reads CASMRLYRGKVNEQYF. In DNA, the CDR3 is TGTGCCAGCATGAGGTTATACAGGGGGAAGGTGAACGAGCAGTACTTC. The V and J genes are TRBV28 and TRBJ2-5; 8 positions match TRBD1. The J call may be faulty, since TRBJ2-7 better matches the DNA end. This CDR3 is 16 amino acids long. Germline V gene lookup returns CDR1 MDHEN and CDR2 SYDVKM.

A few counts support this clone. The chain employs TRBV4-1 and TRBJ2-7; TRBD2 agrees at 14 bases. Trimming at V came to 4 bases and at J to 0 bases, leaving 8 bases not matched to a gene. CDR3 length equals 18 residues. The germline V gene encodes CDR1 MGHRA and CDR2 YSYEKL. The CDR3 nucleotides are TGCGCCAGCAGCCCCCGGACTAGCGGGGGGCCTAGCTCCTACGAGCAGTACTTC. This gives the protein CASSPRTSGGPSSYEQYF.

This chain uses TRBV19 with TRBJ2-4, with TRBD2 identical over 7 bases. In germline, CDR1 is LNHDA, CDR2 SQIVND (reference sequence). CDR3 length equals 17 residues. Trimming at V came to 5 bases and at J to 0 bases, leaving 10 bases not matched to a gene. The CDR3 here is CASSREDGSLAKNIQYF. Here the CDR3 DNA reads TGTGCCAGTAGTCGGGAGGACGGATCACTAGCCAAAAACATTCAGTACTTC.

CDR3 sequence reads: CASSLDRSSYYGYTF. CDR3 DNA: TGTGCCAGCAGCTTGGACAGGTCGTCATACTATGGCTACACCTTC. The chain carries TRBV5-4 and TRBJ1-2; maybe TRBD1 (5 bases). This CDR3 spans 15 amino acids. Germline V gene lookup returns CDR1 SGHNT and CDR2 YYREEE (reference sequence). The germline V and J ends were trimmed by 0 bases and 3 bases, with 12 bases remaining between them.